The sequence of this T cell receptor (beta chain) was determined in a study of post-analysis software for immune sequencing data. General observations from the study: Relative to controls, patients had roughly five TRBV segments at higher frequency, with TRBV5-6, TRBV5-1 and TRBV20-1 among these. With F measure, samples from one preparation batch clustered together strongly. Significantly decreased normalized Chao1 diversity was recorded for multiple sclerosis patients relative to controls.

In its sample, this clonotype was seen a few times. The target antigen is unknown. From germline, CDR1 is MNHNY and CDR2 SVGAGI (reference sequence). V was pared by 11 bases and J by 8 bases, with 5 bases of the junction left unmatched. The CDR3 has 11 residues. Sequencing libraries made from TCR beta cDNA carried unique molecular identifiers. TCRdb itself ran the PCR reads through MiXCR, one entry per CDR3 protein. The sample records 650,000 to 850,000 distinct CDR3 sequences, around 42% being singletons. The sequencing sample was made of blood. The sequence derives from a girl between 5 and 17 years old with multiple sclerosis. This chain uses TRBV6-6 with TRBJ1-2, with 10 positions matching TRBD1. In DNA, the CDR3 is TGTGCCGCCGACAGGGGGCAAGGCTACACCTTC. It codes for CAADRGQGYTF.